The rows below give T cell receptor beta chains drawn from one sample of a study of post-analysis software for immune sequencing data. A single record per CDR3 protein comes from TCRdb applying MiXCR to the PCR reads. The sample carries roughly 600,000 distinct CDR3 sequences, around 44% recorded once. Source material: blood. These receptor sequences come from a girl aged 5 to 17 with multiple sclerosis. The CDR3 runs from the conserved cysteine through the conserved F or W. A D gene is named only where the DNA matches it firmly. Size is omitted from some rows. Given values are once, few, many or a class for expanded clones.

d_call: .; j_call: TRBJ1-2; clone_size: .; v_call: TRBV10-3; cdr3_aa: CAISEAGELDYGYTF; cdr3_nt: TGTGCCATCAGTGAAGCAGGGGAGTTAGACTATGGCTACACCTTC
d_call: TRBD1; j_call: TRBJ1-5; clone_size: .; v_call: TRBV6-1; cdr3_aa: CASSRAGTASNQPQHF; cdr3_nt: TGTGCCAGCAGTCGGGCCGGGACAGCTAGCAATCAGCCCCAGCATTTT
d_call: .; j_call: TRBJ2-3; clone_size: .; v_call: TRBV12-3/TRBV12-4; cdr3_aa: CASRELWTDTQYF; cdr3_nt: TGTGCCAGCAGGGAGTTGTGGACAGATACGCAGTATTTC
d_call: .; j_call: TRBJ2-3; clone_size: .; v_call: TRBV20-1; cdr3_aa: CSASEDLSTDTQYF; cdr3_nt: TGCAGTGCTAGTGAGGACCTTAGCACAGATACGCAGTATTTT
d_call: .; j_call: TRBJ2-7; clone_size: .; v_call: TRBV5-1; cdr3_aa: CASSLQSRWRAYEQYF; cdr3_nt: TGCGCCAGCAGCTTGCAGTCTAGGTGGAGGGCCTACGAGCAGTACTTC
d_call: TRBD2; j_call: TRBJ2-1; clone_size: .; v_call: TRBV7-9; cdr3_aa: CVSSLVGGLAGASYNEQFF; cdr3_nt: TGTGTCAGCAGCTTAGTGGGCGGGCTAGCGGGTGCATCCTACAATGAGCAGTTCTTC
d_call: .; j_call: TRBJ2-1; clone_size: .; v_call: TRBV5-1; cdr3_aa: CASSFRGYEQFF; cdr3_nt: TGCGCCAGCAGCTTCCGGGGGTATGAGCAGTTCTTC
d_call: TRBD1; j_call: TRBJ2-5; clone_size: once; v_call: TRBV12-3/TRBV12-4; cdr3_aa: CASRVEQGVREQYF; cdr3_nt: TGTGCCAGCAGGGTGGAACAGGGGGTGAGGGAGCAGTACTTC
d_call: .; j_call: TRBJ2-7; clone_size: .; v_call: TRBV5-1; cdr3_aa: CASSLEGIGLSRYEQYF; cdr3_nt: TGCGCCAGCAGCTTGGAGGGTATCGGACTTTCGCGGTACGAGCAGTACTTC
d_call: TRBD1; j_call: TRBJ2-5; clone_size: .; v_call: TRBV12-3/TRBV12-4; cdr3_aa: CASNRGAQETQYF; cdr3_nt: TGTGCCAGCAACAGGGGAGCCCAAGAGACCCAGTACTTC
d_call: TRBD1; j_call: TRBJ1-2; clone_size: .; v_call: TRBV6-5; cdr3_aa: CASSYAGQGYGYTF; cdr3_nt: TGTGCCAGCAGTTACGCGGGACAGGGGTATGGCTACACCTTC
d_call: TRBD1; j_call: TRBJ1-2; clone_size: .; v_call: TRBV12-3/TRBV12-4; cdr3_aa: CASRAGQGGGYTF; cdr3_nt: TGTGCCAGCAGGGCAGGACAGGGAGGTGGCTACACCTTC
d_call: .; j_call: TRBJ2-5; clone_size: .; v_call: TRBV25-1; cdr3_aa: CASMGGQTQYF; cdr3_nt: TGTGCCAGCATGGGGGGTCAGACCCAGTACTTC
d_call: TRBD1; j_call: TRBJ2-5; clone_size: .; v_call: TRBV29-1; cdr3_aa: CSVDRAGGETQYF; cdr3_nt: TGCAGCGTTGATAGGGCAGGGGGAGAGACCCAGTACTTC
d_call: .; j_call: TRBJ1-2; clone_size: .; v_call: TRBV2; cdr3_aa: CASSESTGQYGYTF; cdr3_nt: TGTGCCAGCAGTGAGTCTACAGGGCAATACGGCTACACCTTC
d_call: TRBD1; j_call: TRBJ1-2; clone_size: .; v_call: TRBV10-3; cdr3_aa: CAISGTGGGNYGYTF; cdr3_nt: TGTGCCATCAGTGGAACAGGGGGAGGAAACTATGGCTACACCTTC
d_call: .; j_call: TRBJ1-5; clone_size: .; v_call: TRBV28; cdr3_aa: CASTLNAATGSGQPQHF; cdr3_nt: TGTGCCAGCACTTTAAATGCTGCTACAGGGTCTGGTCAGCCCCAGCATTTT
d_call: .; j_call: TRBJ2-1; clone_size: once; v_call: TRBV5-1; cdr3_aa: CASSSILPGGSSYNEQFF; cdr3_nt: TGCGCCAGCAGCTCCATACTACCCGGCGGCAGCTCCTACAATGAGCAGTTCTTC
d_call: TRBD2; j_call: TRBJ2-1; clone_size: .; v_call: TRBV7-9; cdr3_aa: CASSGTSGPHNEQFF; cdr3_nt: TGTGCCAGCAGCGGGACTAGCGGGCCCCACAATGAGCAGTTCTTC
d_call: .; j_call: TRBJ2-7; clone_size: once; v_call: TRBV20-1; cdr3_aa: CSARGDLEQYF; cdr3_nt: TGCAGTGCTAGAGGGGACCTCGAGCAGTACTTC
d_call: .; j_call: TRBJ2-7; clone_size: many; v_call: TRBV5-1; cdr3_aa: CASSHRISSYEQYF; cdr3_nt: TGCGCCAGCAGCCACCGGATTAGCTCCTACGAGCAGTACTTC
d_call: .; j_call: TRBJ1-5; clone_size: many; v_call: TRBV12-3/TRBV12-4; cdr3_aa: CASSLAIRGTRNQPQHF; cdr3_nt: TGTGCCAGCAGTTTAGCGATTAGGGGCACCCGCAATCAGCCCCAGCATTTT
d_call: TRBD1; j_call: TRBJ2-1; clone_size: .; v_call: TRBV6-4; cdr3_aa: CASSSGQEQFF; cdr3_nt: TGTGCCAGCAGCTCGGGACAGGAGCAGTTCTTC
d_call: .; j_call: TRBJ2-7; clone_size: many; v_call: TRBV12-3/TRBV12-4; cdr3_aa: CASSAMSGVLYEQYF; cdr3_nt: TGTGCCAGCAGTGCAATGTCAGGGGTACTCTACGAGCAGTACTTC
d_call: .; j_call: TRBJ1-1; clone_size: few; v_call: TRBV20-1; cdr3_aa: CSPLPGVNTEAFF; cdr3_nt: TGCAGCCCTCTCCCGGGGGTGAACACTGAAGCTTTCTTT
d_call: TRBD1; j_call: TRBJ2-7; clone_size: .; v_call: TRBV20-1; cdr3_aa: CSARAPRTGRDEQYF; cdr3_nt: TGCAGTGCTAGAGCCCCCCGGACAGGGCGGGACGAGCAGTACTTC
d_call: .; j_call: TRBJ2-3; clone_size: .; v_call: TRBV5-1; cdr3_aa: CASSLLDSATDTQYF; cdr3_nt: TGCGCCAGCAGCTTGTTAGATTCGGCCACAGATACGCAGTATTTT